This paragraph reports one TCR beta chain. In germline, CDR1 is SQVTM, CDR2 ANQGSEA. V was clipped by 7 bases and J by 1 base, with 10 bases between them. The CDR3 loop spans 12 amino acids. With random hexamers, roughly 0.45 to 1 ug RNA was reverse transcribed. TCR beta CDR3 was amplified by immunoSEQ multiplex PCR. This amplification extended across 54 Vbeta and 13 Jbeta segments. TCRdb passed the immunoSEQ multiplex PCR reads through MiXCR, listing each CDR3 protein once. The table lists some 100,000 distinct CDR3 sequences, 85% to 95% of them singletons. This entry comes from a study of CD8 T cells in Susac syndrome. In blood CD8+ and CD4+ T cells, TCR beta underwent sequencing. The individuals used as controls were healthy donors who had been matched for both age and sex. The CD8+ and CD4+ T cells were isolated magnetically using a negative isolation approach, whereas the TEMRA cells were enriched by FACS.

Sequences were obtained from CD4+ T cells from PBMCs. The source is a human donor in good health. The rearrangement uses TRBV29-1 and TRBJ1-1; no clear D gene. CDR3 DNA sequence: TGCAGCGGCGAGATGGGGAACACTGAAGCTTTCTTT. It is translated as CSGEMGNTEAFF.